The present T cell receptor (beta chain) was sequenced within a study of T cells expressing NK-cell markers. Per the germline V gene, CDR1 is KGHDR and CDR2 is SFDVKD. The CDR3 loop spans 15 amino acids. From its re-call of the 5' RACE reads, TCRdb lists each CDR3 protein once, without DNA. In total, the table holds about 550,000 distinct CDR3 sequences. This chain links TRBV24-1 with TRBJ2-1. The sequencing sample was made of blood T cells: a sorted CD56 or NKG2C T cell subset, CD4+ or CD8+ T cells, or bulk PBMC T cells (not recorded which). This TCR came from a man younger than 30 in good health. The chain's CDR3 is CATSDLWENYNEQFF.